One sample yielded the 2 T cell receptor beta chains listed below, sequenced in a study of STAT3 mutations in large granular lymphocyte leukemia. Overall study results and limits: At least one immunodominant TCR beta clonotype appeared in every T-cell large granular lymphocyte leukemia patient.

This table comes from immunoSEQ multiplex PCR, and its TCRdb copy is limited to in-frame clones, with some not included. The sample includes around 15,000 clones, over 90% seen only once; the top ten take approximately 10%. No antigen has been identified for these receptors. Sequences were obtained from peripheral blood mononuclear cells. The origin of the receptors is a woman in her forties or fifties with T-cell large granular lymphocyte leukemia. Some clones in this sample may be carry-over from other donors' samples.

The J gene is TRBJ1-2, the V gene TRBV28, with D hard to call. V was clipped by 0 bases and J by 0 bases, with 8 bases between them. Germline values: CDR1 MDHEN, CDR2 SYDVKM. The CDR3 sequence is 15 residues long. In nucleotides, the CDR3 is TGTGCCAGCAGTTTATGGGCAGGCACTAACTATGGCTACACCTTC. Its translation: CASSLWAGTNYGYTF.

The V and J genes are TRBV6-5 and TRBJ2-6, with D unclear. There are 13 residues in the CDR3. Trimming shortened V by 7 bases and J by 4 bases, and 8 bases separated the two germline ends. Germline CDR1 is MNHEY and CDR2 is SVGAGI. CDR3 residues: CASIAAGANVLTF. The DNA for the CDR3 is TGTGCCAGCATTGCGGCAGGGGCCAACGTCCTGACTTTC.